This T cell receptor (beta chain) is from a study of blood T cell repertoires in COVID-19. Clones were read by immunoSEQ multiplex PCR, and TCRdb kept only the in-frame ones, dropping some. The table lists 150,000 to 200,000 clones, around 79% of them singletons. Enrolled through a virtual design, the participants were between about 18 and 100 years of age and came from fewer than 30 US areas. Cohort assignment relied on participant-reported clinical history. Specimen: PBMCs or T cells enriched from blood (not recorded which). This TCR derives from a man over 45 who had recovered from COVID-19.

The CDR3 spells CASSRTVNTEAFF. The CDR3 coding sequence is TGTGCCAGCTCAAGGACAGTGAACACTGAAGCTTTCTTT. This sequence joins TRBV18 and TRBJ1-1; weak D call: TRBD1 (6 bases). Germline CDR1 is KGHSH and CDR2 is LQKENI. The CDR3 totals 13 residues. Deletions cut 5 bases from V and 0 bases from J, with 7 bases between.